The 17 T cell receptor beta chains given below trace back to one sample, sequenced in a study of blood T cells in healthy people across ages. Next came a second PCR, run for roughly 6 to 11 cycles, which used a sample-barcoded 5' primer along with a J-beta primer mix. TCRdb fed the 5' RACE reads into MiXCR, producing one record per CDR3 protein. The sample has 1.5 million to 2 million distinct CDR3 sequences, 28% seen once. Sequencing used blood. All receptors derive from a woman aged 30 to 39 in good health.

This chain connects TRBV7-3 to TRBJ2-3, with TRBD2 matching over 11 bases. With 0 bases clipped from V and 5 bases from J, the junction kept 4 bases outside the gene matches. The CDR3 has 16 amino acids. Germline assignment: CDR1 SGHTA and CDR2 FQGTGA. CDR3 region: CASSLTLAGAQDTQYF. The CDR3 DNA reads as TGTGCCAGCAGCTTAACACTAGCGGGGGCGCAAGATACGCAGTATTTT.

The J gene is TRBJ2-7, the V gene TRBV6-6, with TRBD2 matching 10 bases. The CDR3 has 16 residues. Germline CDR1 and CDR2: MNHNY and SVGAGI (reference sequence). Trimming at V came to 4 bases and at J to 4 bases, leaving 10 bases not matched to a gene. The CDR3 protein is CASSSGVAGGPYEQYF. In DNA form, the CDR3 reads TGTGCCAGCAGTTCGGGGGTAGCGGGGGGACCATACGAGCAGTACTTC.

Remarks on this clonotype: At one of its ends the junction is not consistent with the germline gene, which may arise from a read error. This chain links TRBV6-6 with TRBJ2-1; TRBD2 aligns across 10 bases. CDR1 MNHNY and CDR2 SVGAGI come from the germline V gene (reference sequence). The CDR3 spans 16 residues. CDR3 in DNA: TGTGCCAACAGTTCGCCTACTAGCGGGGCTTGGCAAAAGCAGTTCTTC. Translated: CANSSPTSGAWQKQFF.

The chain uses TRBV4-3 and TRBJ2-1; TRBD2 aligns across 11 bases. This CDR3 contains 16 residues. The germline gives CDR1 LGHNA, CDR2 YSLEER. V dropped 3 bases and J dropped 4; count of bases not matched to a gene: 5. The CDR3, as DNA: TGCGCCAGCAGCCAGCGACTAGCGGGGAGTTACAATGAGCAGTTCTTC. It is translated as CASSQRLAGSYNEQFF.

The sample holds many counts of this clonotype. The V gene is TRBV4-1, the J gene TRBJ2-7; 7 nucleotides line up with TRBD2. The CDR3 is made up of 15 amino acids. J lost 2 bases, V lost 1 base, and 5 bases had no gene match. Germline V CDR1 and CDR2: MGHRA, YSYEKL. As DNA, the CDR3 is TGCGCCAGCAGCCAAGCGTGGGGGGGGACCTACGAGCAGTACTTC. Amino acids: CASSQAWGGTYEQYF.

This clonotype was seen a few times. The chain joins TRBV7-9 to TRBJ2-3, with 14 positions matching TRBD2. The CDR3 has 18 residues. The V gene's germline CDR1 is SEHNR and CDR2 FQNEAQ (reference sequence). With V trimmed by 1 base and J by 2 bases, 5 bases remained unmatched. CDR3 coding DNA: TGTGCCAGCAGCTTAGGGCGGACTAGCGGGGGGCACACAGATACGCAGTATTTT. This codes for CASSLGRTSGGHTDTQYF.

This clonotype appeared a few times. The chain couples TRBV7-2 to TRBJ2-1; perhaps D is TRBD1 or TRBD2 (5 bases each). Germline V lookup: CDR1 SGHTA, CDR2 FQGNSA. The CDR3 has 15 amino acids. V shed 1 base and J shed 8 bases, with 15 bases lying between them. The DNA for the CDR3 is TGTGCCAGCAGCTTAGTTCTGGCAGGGCGGGATGAGCAGTTCTTC. Residues: CASSLVLAGRDEQFF.

Comments on this clonotype: Given a much more abundant clone one base away, this may be a read error. This chain joins TRBV20-1 and TRBJ2-3; possible D gene TRBD1, 6 bases. There are 14 residues in the CDR3. V was shortened by 8 bases and J by 6 bases, with 21 bases between the two germline ends. Germline V gene sequence: CDR1 DFQATT, CDR2 SNEGSKA (reference sequence). DNA of the CDR3: TGCAGTCCCGGGATAGGGCAGGGGAAGGATACGCAGTATTTT. This sequence encodes CSPGIGQGKDTQYF.

This clonotype occurred a few times. The chain couples TRBV5-1 to TRBJ2-3; 14 bases map to TRBD2. Germline V gene sequence: CDR1 SGHRS, CDR2 YFSETQ. This CDR3 spans 16 amino acids. Losses at the gene ends were 3 bases for V and 3 bases for J; bases not matched to a gene: 3. CDR3 nucleotide sequence: TGCGCCAGCAGCTCCGGGACTAGCGGGAGAACAGATACGCAGTATTTT. Translation gives CASSSGTSGRTDTQYF.

The rearrangement joins TRBV12-3 or TRBV12-4 to TRBJ1-1; 9 bases fit TRBD1. V shed 6 bases and J 2 bases; nucleotides not matched to a gene: 13. There are 17 residues in the CDR3. Here the CDR3 DNA reads TGTGCCAGCAGCACGACCGGGACAGGGTACGCCAACACTGAAGCTTTCTTT. This gives the protein CASSTTGTGYANTEAFF.

The V gene is TRBV20-1, the J gene TRBJ2-1; 8 nucleotides match TRBD1. The CDR3 totals 14 residues. The germline V gene has CDR1 DFQATT and CDR2 SNEGSKA (reference sequence). V lost 6 bases to trimming and J lost 8 bases; unmatched junction nucleotides: 12. The CDR3 DNA sequence: TGCAGTGCCAATTCCGGGACAGGTGGGTATGAGCAGTTCTTC. This translates into CSANSGTGGYEQFF.

As regards this clonotype: One end of the junction is discordant with germline, which a read error may explain. This chain joins TRBV12-3 or TRBV12-4 and TRBJ2-2, with D perhaps matching TRBD1 or TRBD2 (5 bases each). The CDR3 is 12 residues long. This chain's CDR3 is CASSPRAGEPFF. The CDR3 DNA sequence: TGTGCCAGCAGTCCCAGGGCCGGGGAGCCGTTTTTT.

In its sample, this clonotype was seen a few times. V is TRBV2 and J is TRBJ2-1; the D is unclear. This CDR3 is 15 amino acids long. The germline V and J ends were trimmed by 5 bases and 0 bases, with 11 bases remaining between them. CDR1 and CDR2 from the germline V gene are SNHLY and FYNNEI. CDR3 nucleotides: TGTGCCAGCAGTTCTGAGTTGAGCTCCTACAATGAGCAGTTCTTC. It encodes CASSSELSSYNEQFF. The whole variable domain, filled in from reference TRBV2 and TRBJ2-1, reads EPEVTQTPSHQVTQMGQEVILRCVPISNHLYFYWYRQILGQKVEFLVSFYNNEISEKSEIFDDQFSVERPDGSNFTLKIRSTKLEDSAMYFCASSSELSSYNEQFFGPGTRLTVL.

CDR3 amino acids: CAWGLPETGNYGYTF. The DNA of the CDR3 is TGTGCCTGGGGCTTACCTGAGACGGGAAACTATGGCTACACCTTC. The chain combines TRBV30 with TRBJ1-2, with D uncertain. The germline V and J ends were trimmed by 5 bases and 2 bases, with 18 bases remaining between them. The CDR3 consists of 15 residues. Germline V gives CDR1 GTSNPN, CDR2 SVGIG (reference sequence).

The V call is TRBV5-1, the J call TRBJ1-1, with D unclear. Germline V gene data show CDR1 as SGHRS and CDR2 as YFSETQ. Trimming shortened V by 3 bases and J by 5 bases, and 8 bases separated the two germline ends. The CDR3 contains 12 residues. The CDR3 coding sequence is TGCGCCAGCAGCTCCGCGGGGACTGAAGCTTTCTTT. This encodes CASSSAGTEAFF.

This clonotype was counted only a few times. The chain joins TRBV5-1 to TRBJ2-5; D ambiguous. The CDR3 has 14 amino acids. Trimming took off 3 bases at V and 5 bases at J, with 14 bases between the two ends. CDR1 SGHRS and CDR2 YFSETQ come from the germline V gene. This chain's CDR3 is CASSSTQGVETQYF. The CDR3 nucleotides read TGCGCCAGCAGCTCCACACAAGGAGTGGAGACCCAGTACTTC. Combining the CDR3 with reference TRBV5-1 and TRBJ2-5 gives the whole variable domain KAGVTQTPRYLIKTRGQQVTLSCSPISGHRSVSWYQQTPGQGLQFLFEYFSETQRNKGNFPGRFSGRQFSNSRSEMNVSTLELGDSALYLCASSSTQGVETQYFGPGTRLLVL.

In this sample, this clonotype turned up many times. V gene TRBV12-3 or TRBV12-4 combines with J gene TRBJ1-4; maybe TRBD1 (5 bases). The CDR3 totals 15 residues. Trimming stripped 5 bases from V and 5 bases from J, with 15 bases between. The CDR3 coding sequence is TGTGCCAGCAGTCCCGGCGGCTGGGGCAATGAAAAACTGTTTTTT. As protein: CASSPGGWGNEKLFF.